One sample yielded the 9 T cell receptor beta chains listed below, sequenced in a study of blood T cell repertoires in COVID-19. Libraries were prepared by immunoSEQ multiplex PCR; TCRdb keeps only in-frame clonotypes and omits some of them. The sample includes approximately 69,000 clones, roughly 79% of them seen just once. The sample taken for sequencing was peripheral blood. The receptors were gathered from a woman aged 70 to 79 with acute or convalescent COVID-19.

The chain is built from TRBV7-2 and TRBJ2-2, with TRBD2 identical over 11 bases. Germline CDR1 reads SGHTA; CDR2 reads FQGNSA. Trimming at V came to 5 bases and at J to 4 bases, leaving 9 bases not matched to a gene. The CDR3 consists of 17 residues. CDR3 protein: CASSTRPGLAVTGELFF. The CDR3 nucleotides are TGTGCCAGCAGCACTAGACCGGGACTAGCGGTCACCGGGGAGCTGTTTTTT.

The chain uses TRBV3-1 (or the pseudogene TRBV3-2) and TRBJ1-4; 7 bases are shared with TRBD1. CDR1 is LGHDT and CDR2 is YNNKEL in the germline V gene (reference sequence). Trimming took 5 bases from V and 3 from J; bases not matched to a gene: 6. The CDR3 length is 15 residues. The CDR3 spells CASSSRQGPNEKLFF. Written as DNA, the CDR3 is TGTGCCAGCAGCTCCAGACAGGGCCCTAATGAAAAACTGTTTTTT.

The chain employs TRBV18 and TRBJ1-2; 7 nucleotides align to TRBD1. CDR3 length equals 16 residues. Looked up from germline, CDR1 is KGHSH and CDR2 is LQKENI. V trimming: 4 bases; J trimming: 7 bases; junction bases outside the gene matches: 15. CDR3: CASSQINRGRQGGYTF. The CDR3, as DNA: TGTGCCAGCTCACAGATTAACAGGGGCCGGCAAGGTGGCTACACCTTC.

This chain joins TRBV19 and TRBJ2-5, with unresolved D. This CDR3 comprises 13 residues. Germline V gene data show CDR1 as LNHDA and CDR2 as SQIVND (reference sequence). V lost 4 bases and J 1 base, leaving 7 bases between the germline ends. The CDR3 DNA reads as TGTGCCAGTAGTAGGGCCTTCCAAGAGACCCAGTACTTC. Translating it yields CASSRAFQETQYF.

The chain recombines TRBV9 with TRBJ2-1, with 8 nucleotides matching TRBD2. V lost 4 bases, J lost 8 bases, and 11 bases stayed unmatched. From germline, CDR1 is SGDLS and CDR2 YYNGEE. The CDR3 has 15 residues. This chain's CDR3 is CASSFREGRVYEQFF. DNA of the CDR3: TGTGCCAGCAGCTTCCGGGAGGGCCGAGTGTATGAGCAGTTCTTC.

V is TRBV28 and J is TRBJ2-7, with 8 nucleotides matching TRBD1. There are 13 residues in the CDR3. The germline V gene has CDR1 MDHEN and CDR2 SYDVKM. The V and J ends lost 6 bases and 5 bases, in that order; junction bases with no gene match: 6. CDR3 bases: TGTGCCAGCAGAAGGACAGGGTTCGACGAGCAGTACTTC. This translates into CASRRTGFDEQYF.

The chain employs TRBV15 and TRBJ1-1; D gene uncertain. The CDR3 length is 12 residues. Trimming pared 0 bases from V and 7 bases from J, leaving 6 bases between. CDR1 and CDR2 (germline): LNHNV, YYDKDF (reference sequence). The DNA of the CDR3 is TGTGCCACCAGCAGAGATAGAAGTGAAGCTTTCTTT. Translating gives CATSRDRSEAFF.

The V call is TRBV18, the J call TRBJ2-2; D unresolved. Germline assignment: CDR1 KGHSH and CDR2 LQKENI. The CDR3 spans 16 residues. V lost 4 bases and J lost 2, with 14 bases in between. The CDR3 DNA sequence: TGTGCCAGCTCACGCTTCATTAGACATAACACCGGGGAGCTGTTTTTT. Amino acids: CASSRFIRHNTGELFF. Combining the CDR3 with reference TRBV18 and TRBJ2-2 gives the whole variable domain NAGVMQNPRHLVRRRGQEARLRCSPMKGHSHVYWYRQLPEEGLKFMVYLQKENIIDESGMPKERFSAEFPKEGPSILRIQQVVRGDSAAYFCASSRFIRHNTGELFFGEGSRLTVL.

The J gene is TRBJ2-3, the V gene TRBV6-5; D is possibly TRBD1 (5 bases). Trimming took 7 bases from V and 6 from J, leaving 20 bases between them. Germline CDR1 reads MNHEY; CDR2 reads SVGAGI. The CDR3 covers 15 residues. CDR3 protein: CASNVAQGYADTQYF. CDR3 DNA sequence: TGTGCCAGCAACGTCGCCCAGGGTTATGCGGATACGCAGTATTTT.